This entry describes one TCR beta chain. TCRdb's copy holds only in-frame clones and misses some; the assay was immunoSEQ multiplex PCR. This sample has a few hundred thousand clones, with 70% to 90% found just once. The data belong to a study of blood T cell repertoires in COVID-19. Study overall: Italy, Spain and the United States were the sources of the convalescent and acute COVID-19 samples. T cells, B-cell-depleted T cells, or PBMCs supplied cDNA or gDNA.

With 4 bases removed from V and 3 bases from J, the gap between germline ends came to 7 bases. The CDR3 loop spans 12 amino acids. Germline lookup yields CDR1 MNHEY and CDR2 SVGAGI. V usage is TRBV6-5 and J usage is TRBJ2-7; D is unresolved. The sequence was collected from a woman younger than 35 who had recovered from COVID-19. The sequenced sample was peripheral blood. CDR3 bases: TGTGCCAGCAGTTCCTACCTCTACGAGCAGTACTTC. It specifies CASSSYLYEQYF.